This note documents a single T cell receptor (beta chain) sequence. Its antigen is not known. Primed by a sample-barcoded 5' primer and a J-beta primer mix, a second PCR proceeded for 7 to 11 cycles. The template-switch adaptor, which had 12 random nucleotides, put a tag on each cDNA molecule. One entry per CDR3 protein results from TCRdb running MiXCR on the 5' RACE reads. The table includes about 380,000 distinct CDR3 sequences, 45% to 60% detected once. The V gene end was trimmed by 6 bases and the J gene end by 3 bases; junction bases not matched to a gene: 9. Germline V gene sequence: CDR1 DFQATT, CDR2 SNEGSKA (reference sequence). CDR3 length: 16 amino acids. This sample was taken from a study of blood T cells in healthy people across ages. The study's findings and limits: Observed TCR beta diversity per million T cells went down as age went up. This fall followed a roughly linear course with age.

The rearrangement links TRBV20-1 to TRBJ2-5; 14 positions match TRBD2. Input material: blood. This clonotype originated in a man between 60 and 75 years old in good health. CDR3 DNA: TGCAGTGCCGAAGGACTAGCGGGGGGCCCAAAAGAGACCCAGTACTTC. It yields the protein CSAEGLAGGPKETQYF.